What follows are 27 T cell receptor beta chains derived from one specimen sequenced in a study of PD-1 blockade in mismatch repair-deficient tumors. Produced via immunoSEQ multiplex PCR; TCRdb's table is partial and in-frame only. The profile shows about 9,400 clones, approximately 85% of them singletons. Sequenced here: PBMCs, sampled about 47 weeks after starting pembrolizumab. The receptors stem from an adult with mismatch repair-deficient cancer.

V and J are TRBV29-1 and TRBJ1-1; 12 positions match TRBD1. V lost 7 bases to trimming and J lost 6 bases; unmatched junction nucleotides: 3. Germline CDR1 SQVTM, CDR2 ANQGSEA. This CDR3 region has 12 residues. This CDR3 reads CSGDRGLSEAFF. CDR3 in DNA: TGCAGCGGGGACAGGGGGCTCTCTGAAGCTTTCTTT.

The chain carries TRBV1 and TRBJ2-6; TRBD1, the D gene given by the table, was not confirmed from the DNA. TRBV1 is labeled a pseudogene. The CDR3 spans 15 residues. The CDR3 sequence: CTSSCAQSRANVLTF. CDR3 DNA: TGCACCAGCAGTTGTGCACAAAGTCGGGCCAACGTCCTGACTTTC.

The chain has TRBV5-8 and TRBJ2-7; 14 bases are a match to TRBD2. This CDR3 has 15 residues. The junction had 6 bases not matched to a gene; V was cut back by 4 bases and J by 6 bases. From germline, CDR1 is SGHTS and CDR2 YDEGEE. CDR3 region: CASSPGLAGGREQYF. The CDR3 DNA follows: TGTGCCAGCAGCCCCGGACTAGCGGGAGGCCGCGAGCAGTACTTC.

The chain has TRBV5-8 and TRBJ2-3, with TRBD2 matching 11 bases. Germline V gives CDR1 SGHTS, CDR2 YDEGEE. Trimming at V came to 3 bases and at J to 1 base, leaving 7 bases not matched to a gene. This CDR3 spans 17 amino acids. The CDR3 region is CASSSTLLAGGTDTQYF. DNA for the CDR3: TGTGCCAGCAGCTCGACCTTACTAGCGGGGGGCACAGATACGCAGTATTTT.

This clone was seen only a few times. The V gene is TRBV6-6, the J gene TRBJ2-7; 10 nucleotides match TRBD2. The CDR3 is 16 residues long. Germline CDR1 and CDR2: MNHNY and SVGAGI (reference sequence). The trim removed 0 bases at V and 5 bases at J, leaving 7 bases unmatched. CDR3 bases: TGTGCCAGCAGTTACTCGGCAGCGGGAGGGCCCAACGAGCAGTACTTC. It codes for CASSYSAAGGPNEQYF.

The V and J genes are TRBV6-1 and TRBJ1-5, with 7 bases matching TRBD1. The CDR3 has 14 residues. Germline V gene sequence: CDR1 MNHNS, CDR2 SASEGT. Germline trimming cut 4 bases from V and 1 base from J; bases unmatched to any gene: 1. The CDR3 DNA follows: TGTGCCAGCAGTGGACAGGGCAGCAATCAGCCCCAGCATTTT. Translated: CASSGQGSNQPQHF.

This chain uses TRBV4-1 with TRBJ2-7, with D hard to call. Trimming stripped 0 bases from V and 9 bases from J, with 15 bases between. Germline CDR1 and CDR2: MGHRA and YSYEKL. The CDR3 has 14 amino acids. CDR3 DNA sequence: TGCGCCAGCAGCCAAGAAAGGAGAGTTACACGGCAGTACTTC. Residues: CASSQERRVTRQYF.

The rearrangement uses TRBV14 and TRBJ1-1, with D perhaps matching TRBD1 (5 bases). This CDR3 has 12 amino acids. CDR1 is SGHDN and CDR2 is FVKESK in the germline V gene. Trimming stripped 0 bases from V and 9 bases from J, with 8 bases between. In DNA, the CDR3 is TGTGCCAGCAGCCAAGACAGGGTAAAAGCTTTCTTT. This encodes CASSQDRVKAFF.

The rearrangement uses TRBV29-1 and TRBJ1-2; tentatively, D is TRBD1 (5 bases). Germline CDR1 and CDR2: SQVTM and ANQGSEA. CDR3 length equals 13 residues. Between the trimmed V and J ends, which lost 4 bases and 0 bases, there was a span of 9 bases. The CDR3 spells CSVGGDANYGYTF. The DNA of the CDR3 is TGCAGCGTTGGGGGGGACGCTAACTATGGCTACACCTTC.

This clone appeared a single time. CDR3 protein: CASKREGPYYNEQFF. The CDR3 nucleotides are TGTGCCAGTAAGCGGGAGGGGCCATACTACAATGAGCAGTTCTTC. The chain combines TRBV27 with TRBJ2-1; 10 bases map to TRBD2. This CDR3 has 15 residues. The V gene end was trimmed by 9 bases and the J gene end by 3 bases; junction bases not matched to a gene: 8. Per germline, CDR1 MNHEY and CDR2 SMNVEV (reference sequence).

The chain carries TRBV5-1 and TRBJ2-3, with 8 bases fitting TRBD2. CDR1 and CDR2 from the germline V gene are SGHRS and YFSETQ. CDR3 length equals 14 residues. V was pared by 4 bases and J by 4 bases, with 5 bases of the junction left unmatched. DNA for the CDR3: TGCGCCAGCAGCACGGGGGGGCAACCAGATACGCAGTATTTT. Protein sequence: CASSTGGQPDTQYF.

This chain uses TRBV7-2 with TRBJ2-7; TRBD2 matches at 8 bases. Germline lookup yields CDR1 SGHTA and CDR2 FQGNSA. The CDR3 spans 15 residues. The trim removed 1 base at V and 4 bases at J, leaving 6 bases unmatched. This chain's CDR3 is CASSLESGGWYEQYF. In nucleotides, the CDR3 is TGTGCCAGCAGCTTAGAGAGCGGGGGATGGTACGAGCAGTACTTC.

The chain uses TRBV7-2 and TRBJ2-1, with TRBD2 identical over 9 bases. With 5 bases clipped from V and 7 bases from J, the junction kept 6 bases outside the gene matches. The CDR3 is 14 amino acids. The germline gives CDR1 SGHTA, CDR2 FQGNSA. The DNA for the CDR3 is TGTGCCAGCAGCCCAGGACTAGCGCAGAATGAGCAGTTCTTC. Its protein product is CASSPGLAQNEQFF. Full variable domain (rest looked up from reference TRBV7-2 and TRBJ2-1): GAGVSQSPSNKVTEKGKDVELRCDPISGHTALYWYRQSLGQGLEFLIYFQGNSAPDKSGLPSDRFSAERTGGSVSTLTIQRTQQEDSAVYLCASSPGLAQNEQFFGPGTRLTVL.

The J gene is TRBJ2-7, the V gene TRBV30; maybe TRBD2 (6 bases). The germline V gene has CDR1 GTSNPN and CDR2 SVGIG (reference sequence). V lost 0 bases to trimming and J lost 1 base, with 13 bases between them. This CDR3 spans 15 amino acids. The DNA of the CDR3 is TGTGCCTGGAGTGTAGGGCTAGCGAGTTCCTACGAGCAGTACTTC. Its protein product is CAWSVGLASSYEQYF.

The chain uses TRBV2 and TRBJ2-7; 8 bases line up with TRBD1. The CDR3 is 12 amino acids. V lost 6 bases, J lost 5 bases, and 3 bases stayed unmatched. Germline V gene data show CDR1 as SNHLY and CDR2 as FYNNEI. CDR3 loop: CASRDREDEQYF. The CDR3 bases are TGTGCCAGCAGGGACAGGGAGGACGAGCAGTACTTC.

V gene TRBV6-1 combines with J gene TRBJ2-7, with 9 nucleotides matching TRBD1. J lost 4 bases, V lost 6 bases, and 10 bases had no gene match. In germline, CDR1 is MNHNS, CDR2 SASEGT. The CDR3 extends over 15 amino acids. The CDR3 loop is CASRVAGQGMYEQYF. Written as DNA, the CDR3 is TGTGCCAGCAGAGTCGCGGGACAGGGAATGTACGAGCAGTACTTC.

This clone appeared a single time. The chain recombines TRBV5-1 with TRBJ1-1; 7 nucleotides match TRBD1. Germline V gene data show CDR1 as SGHRS and CDR2 as YFSETQ. CDR3 length: 15 residues. J lost 5 bases, V lost 3 bases, and 10 bases had no gene match. The CDR3 sequence: CASSSTTGMGTEAFF. The CDR3 coding sequence is TGCGCCAGCAGCTCTACGACAGGGATGGGGACTGAAGCTTTCTTT. The complete variable domain, with remaining parts taken from reference TRBV5-1 and TRBJ1-1, reads KAGVTQTPRYLIKTRGQQVTLSCSPISGHRSVSWYQQTPGQGLQFLFEYFSETQRNKGNFPGRFSGRQFSNSRSEMNVSTLELGDSALYLCASSSTTGMGTEAFFGQGTRLTVV.

The rearrangement uses TRBV6-4 and TRBJ2-3; 11 bases match TRBD2. V dropped 6 bases and J dropped 6; count of bases not matched to a gene: 11. The germline gives CDR1 MRHNA, CDR2 SNTAGT. This CDR3 region has 16 residues. The CDR3 reads CASSVHGTSGLDTQYF. The CDR3 DNA reads as TGTGCCAGCAGCGTACACGGGACTAGCGGATTGGATACGCAGTATTTT.

This clone occurred once. This chain uses TRBV5-4 with TRBJ2-3, with D possibly matching TRBD2 (7 bases). Trimming left V 6 bases short and J 3 bases short, with 17 bases between. Germline CDR1 SGHNT, CDR2 YYREEE (reference sequence). CDR3 length equals 15 residues. The CDR3 region is CASTRGGVETDTQYF. CDR3 sequence (DNA): TGTGCCAGCACCCGAGGGGGGGTTGAGACAGATACGCAGTATTTT.

This chain links TRBV27 with TRBJ1-5; possible D gene TRBD1, 5 bases. V shed 0 bases and J shed 0 bases, with 12 bases lying between them. Germline V gene data show CDR1 as MNHEY and CDR2 as SMNVEV (reference sequence). This CDR3 contains 17 residues. CDR3 protein: CASSLSGLLYSNQPQHF. As DNA, the CDR3 is TGTGCCAGCAGTTTATCGGGACTCTTGTATAGCAATCAGCCCCAGCATTTT.

The chain carries TRBV29-1 and TRBJ2-5, with 9 bases matching TRBD2. V lost 3 bases and J lost 5; bases outside the gene matches: 13. CDR3 size: 16 residues. Germline V gene sequence: CDR1 SQVTM, CDR2 ANQGSEA. CDR3 in amino acids: CSVDWSWREGRETQYF. As DNA, the CDR3 is TGCAGCGTTGATTGGTCCTGGCGGGAGGGCCGGGAGACCCAGTACTTC.

This chain links TRBV9 with TRBJ2-7, with 7 bases identical to TRBD2. Trimming cost V 0 bases and J 9 bases; bases outside gene matches: 15. The germline V gene has CDR1 SGDLS and CDR2 YYNGEE. This CDR3 is 16 amino acids long. CDR3 DNA: TGTGCCAGCAGCGTAGCTGCGTGGGACTATTCATCCGGGCAGTACTTC. It specifies CASSVAAWDYSSGQYF.

This clone has just one count. This chain joins TRBV27 and TRBJ1-1, with TRBD1 as a possible D gene (5 bases). This CDR3 is 12 amino acids long. Trimming shortened V by 6 bases and J by 1 base, and 6 bases separated the two germline ends. Germline V gene lookup returns CDR1 MNHEY and CDR2 SMNVEV (reference sequence). In nucleotides, the CDR3 is TGTGCCAGCAGGGGGGGGAACACTGAAGCTTTCTTT. Amino acids: CASRGGNTEAFF.

V usage is TRBV7-9 and J usage is TRBJ1-1; TRBD1 agrees at 7 bases. The CDR3 is 14 residues long. From germline, CDR1 is SEHNR and CDR2 FQNEAQ (reference sequence). Trimming removed 5 bases from V and 4 bases from J; junction bases left unmatched: 7. DNA for the CDR3: TGTGCCAGCAGCCGCTCACAGGGGATCACTGAAGCTTTCTTT. It specifies CASSRSQGITEAFF.

The genes are TRBV29-1 and TRBJ2-5, with 7 bases fitting TRBD1. The DNA end is more similar to TRBJ2-7, so the J call may be wrong. The CDR3 is 11 amino acids. Germline CDR1 and CDR2: SQVTM and ANQGSEA. The CDR3 sequence: CSGRTGAEQYF. The CDR3 region has the DNA TGCAGCGGGAGAACAGGGGCCGAGCAGTACTTC.

The chain employs TRBV5-1 and TRBJ2-1; weak D call: TRBD2 (5 bases). This CDR3 has 14 residues. Germline V gene lookup returns CDR1 SGHRS and CDR2 YFSETQ. The V gene lost 6 bases and the J gene lost 10 bases, with 20 bases spanning the gap. The CDR3 region is CASKGELPRLEQFF. Written as DNA, the CDR3 is TGCGCCAGCAAGGGAGAACTACCCCGCTTGGAGCAGTTCTTC.

About this clone itself: One end of the junction fails to match germline, which may point to a read error. Other DNA sequences from this sample encode an identical CDR3 as well. The chain recombines TRBV28 with TRBJ1-2; 7 nucleotides align to TRBD1. This CDR3 contains 12 residues. The germline CDR1 and CDR2 sequences are MDHEN and SYDVKM. The DNA for the CDR3 is TGTGCCAGCGTGGCTCAGGGGGGTGGCTATACCTTC. Its translation is CASVAQGGGYTF.